These 22 T cell receptor beta chains were all obtained from the same sample, sequenced in a study of shared clonotypes between healthy human individuals. TCRdb's table, derived via immunoSEQ multiplex PCR, lists solely in-frame clones and lacks some. The repertoire holds a few million clones, with around 94% as singletons. The specimen sequenced was naive CD4+ T cells sorted from blood. As for subset: CD45RA+ positively selected. These receptor sequences come from a man aged 18 to 35 in good health.

The V gene is TRBV6-5, the J gene TRBJ1-4; the D gene is possibly TRBD1 (5 bases). The CDR3 runs 15 residues. The germline CDR1 and CDR2 sequences are MNHEY and SVGAGI. Trimming took 6 bases from V and 0 from J, leaving 11 bases between them. DNA for the CDR3: TGTGCCAGCAGCGGCGGGGGAGCAACTAATGAAAAACTGTTTTTT. This translates into CASSGGGATNEKLFF.

The CDR3 coding sequence is TGTGCCAGCAGCTTAAGGGCCCCTGGCAGGGTGTGGGCGACTGAAGCTTTCTTT. As protein: CASSLRAPGRVWATEAFF. This chain joins TRBV7-8 and TRBJ1-1, with D perhaps TRBD1 (5 bases). The V end lost 2 bases, the J end lost 5 bases, and 24 bases lay between the germline ends. CDR1 and CDR2 from the germline V gene are SGHVS and FQNEAQ. The CDR3 has 18 amino acids.

With regard to this clone: Other nucleotide sequences in the sample specify the same CDR3. V usage is TRBV30 and J usage is TRBJ1-4; D possibly corresponds to TRBD1 (6 bases). The V end was cut by 0 bases, the J end by 8 bases, with 10 bases between. Germline V gene lookup returns CDR1 GTSNPN and CDR2 SVGIG (reference sequence). The CDR3 consists of 13 residues. The CDR3 spells CAWSVRGGEKLFF. The CDR3 DNA is TGTGCCTGGAGTGTACGGGGGGGCGAAAAACTGTTTTTT.

A single count supports this clone. V usage is TRBV5-1 and J usage is TRBJ1-1; 9 positions match TRBD1. V gave up 7 bases and J gave up 1 base; unmatched junction bases: 5. This CDR3 comprises 14 residues. From germline, CDR1 is SGHRS and CDR2 YFSETQ. The CDR3, as DNA: TGCGCCAGCCGCTGGACAGGGGAGAACACTGAAGCTTTCTTT. This encodes CASRWTGENTEAFF.

This clone occurred a few times. The gene calls are TRBV28 and TRBJ1-6, with 8 bases that match TRBD1. Trimming cost V 6 bases and J 7 bases; bases outside gene matches: 11. CDR3 length: 16 amino acids. Germline CDR1 and CDR2: MDHEN and SYDVKM. The CDR3 spells CASSLHARQGNSPLHF. In nucleotides, the CDR3 is TGTGCCAGCAGCCTCCATGCTAGACAGGGGAATTCACCCCTCCACTTT.

The chain couples TRBV2 to TRBJ1-1; the D is unclear. The CDR3 loop spans 13 amino acids. From germline, CDR1 is SNHLY and CDR2 FYNNEI. V gave up 3 bases and J gave up 3 bases, with 8 bases separating them. CDR3 nucleotides: TGTGCCAGCAGTGACGAGACGTACACTGAAGCTTTCTTT. This encodes CASSDETYTEAFF.

This chain links TRBV6-6 with TRBJ1-3, with D unresolved. CDR3 length equals 14 residues. The V end was cut by 6 bases, the J end by 4 bases, with 13 bases between. Germline V gene data show CDR1 as MNHNY and CDR2 as SVGAGI (reference sequence). The CDR3 DNA follows: TGTGCCAGCAGCGGTAGATCCGGCGGAAACACCATATATTTT. It specifies CASSGRSGGNTIYF.

The chain has TRBV4-3 and TRBJ2-1; D may be TRBD1 or TRBD2 (7 bases each). Germline values: CDR1 LGHNA, CDR2 YSLEER. The ends were cut back, 0 bases at V and 7 bases at J, with 13 bases in the middle. The CDR3 length is 15 residues. DNA for the CDR3: TGCGCCAGCAGCCAAGAGGGCAGGGGGGGAAATGAGCAGTTCTTC. It specifies CASSQEGRGGNEQFF.

The CDR3 loop is CASINTGGAYGYTF. CDR3 nucleotide sequence: TGTGCCAGCATTAACACAGGGGGCGCCTATGGCTACACCTTC. V usage is TRBV6-6 and J usage is TRBJ1-2, with 9 bases identical to TRBD1. Trimming at V came to 7 bases and at J to 4 bases, leaving 7 bases not matched to a gene. CDR3 size: 14 residues. Per germline, CDR1 MNHNY and CDR2 SVGAGI (reference sequence).

The chain has TRBV6-5 and TRBJ1-2; 8 bases agree with TRBD1. Germline CDR1 and CDR2: MNHEY and SVGAGI. The V gene end was trimmed by 5 bases and the J gene end by 7 bases; junction bases not matched to a gene: 6. There are 13 residues in the CDR3. CDR3 DNA sequence: TGTGCCAGCAGTAACGGACAGGGCTCTGGCTACACCTTC. Residues: CASSNGQGSGYTF.

The rearrangement links TRBV7-8 to TRBJ1-2; possible D gene TRBD1, 6 bases. V was cut by 0 bases and J by 8 bases, with 10 bases left in between. CDR1 is SGHVS, CDR2 FQNEAQ, per germline. This CDR3 is 13 amino acids long. Written as DNA, the CDR3 is TGTGCCAGCAGCTTAGCAGGACAGCGAGGCTACACCTTC. Protein product: CASSLAGQRGYTF.

J is TRBJ2-1 and V is TRBV5-4, with D possibly TRBD2 on 5 matching bases. CDR3 length: 17 amino acids. The V gene lost 2 bases and the J gene lost 7 bases, with 22 bases spanning the gap. CDR1 SGHNT and CDR2 YYREEE come from the germline V gene (reference sequence). CDR3 protein: CASSLGNTGMSWNEQFF. The CDR3, as DNA: TGTGCCAGCAGCTTAGGTAACACGGGGATGTCTTGGAATGAGCAGTTCTTC.

The DNA for the CDR3 is TGTGCCAGTAGTAAACAGGGCGGAAGTTACACAGATACGCAGTATTTT. Amino acid sequence: CASSKQGGSYTDTQYF. The chain carries TRBV19 and TRBJ2-3; D may be TRBD1 (6 bases). CDR1 is LNHDA and CDR2 is SQIVND in the germline V gene (reference sequence). The CDR3 length is 16 residues. Trimming left V 4 bases short and J 2 bases short, with 16 bases between.

This chain links TRBV4-3 with TRBJ1-2; D gene ambiguous. V gave up 0 bases and J gave up 6 bases, with 11 bases separating them. The CDR3 extends over 14 amino acids. The germline gives CDR1 LGHNA, CDR2 YSLEER. In nucleotides, the CDR3 is TGCGCCAGCAGCCAAGAAATCTGGTCCCATGGCTACACCTTC. Its translation is CASSQEIWSHGYTF.

The chain combines TRBV7-2 with TRBJ1-6; D might be TRBD1 (6 bases). The V and J ends lost 5 bases and 13 bases respectively, with 15 bases between them. This CDR3 comprises 13 residues. The germline V gene encodes CDR1 SGHTA and CDR2 FQGNSA. The CDR3 reads CASSPRGPGPLHF. The DNA for the CDR3 is TGTGCCAGCAGCCCCAGGGGCCCTGGGCCCCTCCACTTT.

The chain combines TRBV6-5 with TRBJ2-7; 10 bases are shared with TRBD2. V lost 2 bases and J lost 6; bases outside the gene matches: 4. CDR3 length: 14 residues. Germline loops: CDR1 MNHEY, CDR2 SVGAGI. In nucleotides, the CDR3 is TGTGCCAGCAGTTACCTTCAGCGGGAGGGCGAGCAGTACTTC. Translation gives CASSYLQREGEQYF.

This chain uses TRBV11-2 with TRBJ2-7, with D maybe TRBD2 (6 bases). The germline V and J ends were trimmed by 2 bases and 5 bases, with 22 bases remaining between them. This CDR3 spans 17 amino acids. Germline V gives CDR1 SGHAT, CDR2 FQNNGV. CDR3 region: CASSLRGTGTGANEQYF. CDR3 DNA: TGTGCCAGCAGCTTAAGAGGGACCGGGACTGGGGCCAACGAGCAGTACTTC.

This rearrangement joins TRBV11-2 to TRBJ1-2; D is unclear. Deletions cut 0 bases from V and 5 bases from J, with 13 bases between. The CDR3 consists of 15 residues. Germline values: CDR1 SGHAT, CDR2 FQNNGV. CDR3 region: CASSLDVKGGYGYTF. The DNA of the CDR3 is TGTGCCAGCAGCTTAGATGTGAAGGGAGGGTATGGCTACACCTTC.

This chain joins TRBV10-3 and TRBJ1-2; 9 bases line up with TRBD1. This CDR3 contains 14 residues. The ends lost 2 bases at V and 6 bases at J; junction bases unmatched: 4. Germline CDR1 is ENHRY and CDR2 is SYGVKD. This chain's CDR3 is CAISEGQGLDGYTF. The CDR3 DNA is TGTGCCATCAGTGAGGGACAGGGGTTAGATGGCTACACCTTC.

This chain joins TRBV11-3 and TRBJ2-1; TRBD2 might be the D (5 bases). The CDR3 has 14 residues. CDR1 is SGHNT and CDR2 is YENEEA in the germline V gene. Deletions cut 1 base from V and 7 bases from J, with 11 bases between. CDR3 DNA sequence: TGTGCCAGCAGCTTAGGAGGACTGGGAAATGAGCAGTTCTTC. Amino acids: CASSLGGLGNEQFF.

The chain uses TRBV6-1 and TRBJ2-1; D remains unclear. The V end lost 1 base, the J end lost 7 bases, and 14 bases lay between the germline ends. The germline gives CDR1 MNHNS, CDR2 SASEGT. The CDR3 sequence is 15 residues long. The CDR3 protein is CASSEVLGMRNEQFF. The CDR3 nucleotides are TGTGCCAGCAGTGAAGTGCTGGGGATGAGAAATGAGCAGTTCTTC.

The chain has TRBV14 and TRBJ2-7; possible D gene TRBD1, 6 bases. V lost 2 bases and J 9 bases, leaving 11 bases between the germline ends. Per germline, CDR1 SGHDN and CDR2 FVKESK. The CDR3 contains 12 residues. The CDR3 nucleotides are TGTGCCAGCAGCCAACACGGGACAATGCAGTACTTC. This gives the protein CASSQHGTMQYF.